This T cell receptor (beta chain) is from a study of radiotherapy plus CTLA-4 blockade in lung cancer. In the study overall: Patients showed objective responses in 15% to 20% of cases and disease control in roughly 30%.

Those patients who had chemo-refractory metastatic non-small-cell lung cancer were given focal radiation along with CTLA-4 blockade through ipilimumab. Study-level results: An expansion of tumor-derived TCR clones occurred in blood after radiotherapy plus ipilimumab. Early clone dynamics of blood T cells, plus interferon-beta, reportedly predicted response best.

CDR3 length: 14 amino acids. The germline V and J ends were trimmed by 4 bases and 5 bases, with 12 bases remaining between them. Germline values: CDR1 MGHRA, CDR2 YSYEKL. Here immunoSEQ multiplex PCR was the method, and the copy in TCRdb shows in-frame clones only, minus some. The sample contains over 70,000 clones, 70% to 90% of which appear only once. For this clone: The antigen remains unidentified.

The specimen comprised peripheral blood, sampled from a patient treated with radiotherapy plus ipilimumab. This receptor was obtained from a human donor with non-small cell lung cancer who had a partial response to radiotherapy plus ipilimumab. This chain uses TRBV4-1 with TRBJ2-4, with a possible D match to TRBD1 (6 bases). The CDR3 DNA reads as TGCGCCAGCAGCCGTCAAGGGGGTCAAAACATTCAGTACTTC. This gives the protein CASSRQGGQNIQYF.